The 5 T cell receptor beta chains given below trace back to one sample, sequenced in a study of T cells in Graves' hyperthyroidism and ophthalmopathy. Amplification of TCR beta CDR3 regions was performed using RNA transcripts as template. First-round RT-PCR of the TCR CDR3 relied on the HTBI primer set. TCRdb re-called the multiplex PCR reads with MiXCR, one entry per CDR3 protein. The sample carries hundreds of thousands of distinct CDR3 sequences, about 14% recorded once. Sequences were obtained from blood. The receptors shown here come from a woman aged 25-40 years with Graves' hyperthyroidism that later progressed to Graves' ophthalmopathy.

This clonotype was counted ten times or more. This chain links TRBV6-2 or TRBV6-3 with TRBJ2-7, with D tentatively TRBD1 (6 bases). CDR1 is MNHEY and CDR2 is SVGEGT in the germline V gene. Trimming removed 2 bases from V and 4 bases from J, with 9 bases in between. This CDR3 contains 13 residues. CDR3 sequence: CASSYPTGYEQYF. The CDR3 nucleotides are TGTGCCAGCAGTTACCCTACAGGGTACGAGCAGTACTTC.

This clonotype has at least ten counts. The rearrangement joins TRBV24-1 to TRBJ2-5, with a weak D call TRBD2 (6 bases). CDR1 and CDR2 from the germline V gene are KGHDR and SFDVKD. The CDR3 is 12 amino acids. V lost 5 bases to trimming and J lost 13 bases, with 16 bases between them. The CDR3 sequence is CATSGGDGPRYF. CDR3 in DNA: TGTGCCACCAGTGGGGGGGACGGCCCTCGGTACTTC.

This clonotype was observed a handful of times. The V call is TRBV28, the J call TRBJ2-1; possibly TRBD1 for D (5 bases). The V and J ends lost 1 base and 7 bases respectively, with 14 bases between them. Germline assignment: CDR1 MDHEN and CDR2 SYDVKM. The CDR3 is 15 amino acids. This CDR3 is CASSLYQGSRNEQFF. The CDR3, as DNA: TGTGCCAGCAGTTTATACCAGGGTAGTCGAAATGAGCAGTTCTTC.

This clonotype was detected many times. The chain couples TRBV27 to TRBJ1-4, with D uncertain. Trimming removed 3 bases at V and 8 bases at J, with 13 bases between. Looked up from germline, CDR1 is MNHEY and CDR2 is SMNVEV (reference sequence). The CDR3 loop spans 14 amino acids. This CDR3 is CASSLRRSGEKLFF. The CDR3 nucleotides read TGTGCCAGCAGTTTGAGACGGAGTGGGGAAAAACTGTTTTTT.

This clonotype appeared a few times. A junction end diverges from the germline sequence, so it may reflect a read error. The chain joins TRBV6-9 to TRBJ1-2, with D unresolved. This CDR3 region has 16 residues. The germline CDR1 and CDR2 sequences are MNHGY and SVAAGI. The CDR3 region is CASSSTVVRAIYGCTF. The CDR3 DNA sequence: TGTGCCAGCAGTTCTACGGTTGTGCGGGCCATCTATGGCTGCACCTTC.